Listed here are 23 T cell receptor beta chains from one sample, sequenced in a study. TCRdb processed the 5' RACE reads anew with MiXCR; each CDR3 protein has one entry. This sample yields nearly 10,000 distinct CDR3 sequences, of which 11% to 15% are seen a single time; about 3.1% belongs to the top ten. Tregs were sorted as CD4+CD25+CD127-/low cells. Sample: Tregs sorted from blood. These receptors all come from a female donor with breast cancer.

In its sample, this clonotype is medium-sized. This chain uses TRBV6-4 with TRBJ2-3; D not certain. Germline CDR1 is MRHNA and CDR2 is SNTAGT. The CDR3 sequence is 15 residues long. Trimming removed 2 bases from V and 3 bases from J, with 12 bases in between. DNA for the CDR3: TGTGCCAGCAGTGACAAAGGTGGTGGGACAGATACGCAGTATTTT. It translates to CASSDKGGGTDTQYF.

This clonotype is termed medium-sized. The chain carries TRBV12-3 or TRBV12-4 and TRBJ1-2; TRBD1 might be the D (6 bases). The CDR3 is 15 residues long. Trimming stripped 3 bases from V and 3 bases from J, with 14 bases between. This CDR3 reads CASSLTGYSDYGYTF. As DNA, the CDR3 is TGTGCCAGCAGTTTGACAGGTTATTCGGACTATGGCTACACCTTC.

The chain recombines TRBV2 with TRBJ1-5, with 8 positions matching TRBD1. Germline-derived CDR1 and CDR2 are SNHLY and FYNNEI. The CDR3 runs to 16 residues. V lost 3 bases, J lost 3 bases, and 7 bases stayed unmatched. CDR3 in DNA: TGTGCCAGCAGTGAGCAACGACAGGGGCTCAATCAGCCCCAGCATTTT. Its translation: CASSEQRQGLNQPQHF.

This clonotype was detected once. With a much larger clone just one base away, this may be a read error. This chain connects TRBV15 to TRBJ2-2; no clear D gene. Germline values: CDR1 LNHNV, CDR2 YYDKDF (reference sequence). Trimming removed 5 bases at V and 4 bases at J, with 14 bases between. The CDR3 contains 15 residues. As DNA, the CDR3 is TGTGCCACCAGCGGAGCAGAGAAGAGCACCGGGGAGCTGTTTTTT. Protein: CATSGAEKSTGELFF.

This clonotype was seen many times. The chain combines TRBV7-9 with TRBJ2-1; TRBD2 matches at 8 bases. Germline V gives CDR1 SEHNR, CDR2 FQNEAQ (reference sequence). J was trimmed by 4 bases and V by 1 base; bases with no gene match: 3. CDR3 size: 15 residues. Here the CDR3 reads CASSLGRGGYNEQFF. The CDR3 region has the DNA TGTGCCAGCAGCTTAGGACGGGGGGGGTACAATGAGCAGTTCTTC.

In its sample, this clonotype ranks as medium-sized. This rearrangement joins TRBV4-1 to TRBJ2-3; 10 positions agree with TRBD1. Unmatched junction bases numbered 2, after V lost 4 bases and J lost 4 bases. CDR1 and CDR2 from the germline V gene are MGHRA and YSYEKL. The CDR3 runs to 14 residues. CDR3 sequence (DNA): TGCGCCAGCAGCCGAGGACAGGGGGCAGATACGCAGTATTTT. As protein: CASSRGQGADTQYF.

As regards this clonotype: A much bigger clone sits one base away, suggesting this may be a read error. CDR3 bases: TGTGACAGCAGATGGGACAGCAATCAGCCCCAGCATTTT. It yields the protein CDSRWDSNQPQHF. The chain carries TRBV28 and TRBJ1-5, with D maybe TRBD1 (5 bases). CDR3 size: 13 residues. Germline CDR1 reads MDHEN; CDR2 reads SYDVKM.

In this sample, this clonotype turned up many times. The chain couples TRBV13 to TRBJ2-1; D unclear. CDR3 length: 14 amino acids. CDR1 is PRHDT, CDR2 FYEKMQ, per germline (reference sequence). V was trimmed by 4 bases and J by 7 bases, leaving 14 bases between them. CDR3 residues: CASSSPFWVNEQFF. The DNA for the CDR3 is TGTGCCAGCAGCTCCCCCTTTTGGGTTAATGAGCAGTTCTTC.

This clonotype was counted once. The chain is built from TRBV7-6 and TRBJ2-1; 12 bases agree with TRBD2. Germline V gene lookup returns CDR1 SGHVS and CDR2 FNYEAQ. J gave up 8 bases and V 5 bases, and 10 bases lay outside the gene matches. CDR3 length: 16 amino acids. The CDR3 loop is CASSKRLAGVGDEQFF. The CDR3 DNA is TGTGCCAGCAGCAAAAGACTAGCGGGAGTAGGGGATGAGCAGTTCTTC.

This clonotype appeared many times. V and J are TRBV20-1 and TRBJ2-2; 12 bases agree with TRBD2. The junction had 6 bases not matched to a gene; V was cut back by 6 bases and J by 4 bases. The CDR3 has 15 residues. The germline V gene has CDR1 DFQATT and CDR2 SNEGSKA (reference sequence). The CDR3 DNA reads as TGCAGTGCCCGGACTAGCGGGGTTAGCACCGGGGAGCTGTTTTTT. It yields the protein CSARTSGVSTGELFF.

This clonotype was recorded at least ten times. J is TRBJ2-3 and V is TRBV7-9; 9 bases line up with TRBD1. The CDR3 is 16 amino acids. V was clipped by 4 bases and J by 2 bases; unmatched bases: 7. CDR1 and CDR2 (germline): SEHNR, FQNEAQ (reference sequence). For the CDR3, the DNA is TGTGCCAGCAGCTCTTACCGGGACAGGGTCACAGATACGCAGTATTTT. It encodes CASSSYRDRVTDTQYF. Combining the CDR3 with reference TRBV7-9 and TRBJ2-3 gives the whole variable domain DTGVSQNPRHKITKRGQNVTFRCDPISEHNRLYWYRQTLGQGPEFLTYFQNEAQLEKSRLLSDRFSAERPKGSFSTLEIQRTEQGDSAMYLCASSSYRDRVTDTQYFGPGTRLTVL.

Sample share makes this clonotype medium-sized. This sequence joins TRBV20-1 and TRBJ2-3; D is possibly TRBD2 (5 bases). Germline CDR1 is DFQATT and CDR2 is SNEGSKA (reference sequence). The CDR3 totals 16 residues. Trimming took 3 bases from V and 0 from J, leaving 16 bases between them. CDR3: CSASNLTSYSTDTQYF. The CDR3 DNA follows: TGCAGTGCTAGCAATCTCACTAGTTATAGCACAGATACGCAGTATTTT.

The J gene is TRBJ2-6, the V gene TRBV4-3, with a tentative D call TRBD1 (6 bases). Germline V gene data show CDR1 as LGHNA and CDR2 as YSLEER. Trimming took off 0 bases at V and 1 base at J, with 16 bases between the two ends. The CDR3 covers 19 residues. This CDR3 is CASSQDPHRALSGANVLTF. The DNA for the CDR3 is TGCGCCAGCAGCCAAGATCCCCACAGGGCGCTGTCTGGGGCCAACGTCCTGACTTTC.

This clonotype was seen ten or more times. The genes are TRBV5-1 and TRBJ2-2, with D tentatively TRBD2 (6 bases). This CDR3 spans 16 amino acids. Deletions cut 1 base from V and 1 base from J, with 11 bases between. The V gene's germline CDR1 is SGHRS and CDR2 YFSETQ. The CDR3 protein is CASSLRRDLNTGELFF. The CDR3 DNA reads TGCGCCAGCAGCTTGCGTCGGGACTTGAACACCGGGGAGCTGTTTTTT.

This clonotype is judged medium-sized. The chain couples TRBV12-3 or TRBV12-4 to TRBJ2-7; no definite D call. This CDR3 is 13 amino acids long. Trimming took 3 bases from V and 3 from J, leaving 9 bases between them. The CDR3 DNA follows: TGTGCCAGCAGTTTGGGCCGGATCTACGAGCAGTACTTC. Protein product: CASSLGRIYEQYF.

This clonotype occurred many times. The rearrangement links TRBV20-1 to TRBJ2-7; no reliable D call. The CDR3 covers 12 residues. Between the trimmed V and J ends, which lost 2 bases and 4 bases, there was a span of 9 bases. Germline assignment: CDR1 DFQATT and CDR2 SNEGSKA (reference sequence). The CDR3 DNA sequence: TGCAGTGCTAGACTAGGATCTTACGAGCAGTACTTC. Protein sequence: CSARLGSYEQYF.

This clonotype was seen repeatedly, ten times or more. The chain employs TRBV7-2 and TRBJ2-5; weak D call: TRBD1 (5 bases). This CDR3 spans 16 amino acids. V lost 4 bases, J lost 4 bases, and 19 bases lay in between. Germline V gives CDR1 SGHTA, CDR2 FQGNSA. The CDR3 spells CASSSEISRRAETQYF. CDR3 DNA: TGTGCCAGCAGCTCTGAGATTTCGCGCAGGGCAGAGACCCAGTACTTC.

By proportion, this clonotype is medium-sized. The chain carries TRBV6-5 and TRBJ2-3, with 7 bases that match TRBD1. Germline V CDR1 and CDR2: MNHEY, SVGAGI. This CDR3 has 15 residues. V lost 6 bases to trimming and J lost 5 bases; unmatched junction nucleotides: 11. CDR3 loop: CASSTRGSDGDTQYF. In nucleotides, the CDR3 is TGTGCCAGCAGCACCAGGGGGTCGGATGGAGATACGCAGTATTTT.

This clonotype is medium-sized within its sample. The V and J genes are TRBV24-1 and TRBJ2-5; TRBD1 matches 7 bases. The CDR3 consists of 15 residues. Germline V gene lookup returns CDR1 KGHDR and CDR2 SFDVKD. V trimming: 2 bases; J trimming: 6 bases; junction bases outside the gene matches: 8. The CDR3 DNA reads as TGTGCCACCAGTGATTCCGACAGGGTGGGAAAGACCCAGTACTTC. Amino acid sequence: CATSDSDRVGKTQYF.

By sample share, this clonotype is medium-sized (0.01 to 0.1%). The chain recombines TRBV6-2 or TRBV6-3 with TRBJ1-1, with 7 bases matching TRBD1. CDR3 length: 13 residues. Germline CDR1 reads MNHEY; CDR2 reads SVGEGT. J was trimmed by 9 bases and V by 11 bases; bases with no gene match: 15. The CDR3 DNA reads TGTGCCTCCCAGGGGGAGGGTCTCATTCAAGCTTTCTTT. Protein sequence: CASQGEGLIQAFF.

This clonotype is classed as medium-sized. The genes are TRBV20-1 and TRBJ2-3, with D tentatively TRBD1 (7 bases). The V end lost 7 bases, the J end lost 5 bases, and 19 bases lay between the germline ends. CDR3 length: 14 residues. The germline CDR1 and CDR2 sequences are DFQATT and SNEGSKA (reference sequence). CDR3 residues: CSVRRTGGRDTQYF. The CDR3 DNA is TGCAGTGTAAGGAGGACAGGAGGGAGAGATACGCAGTATTTT.

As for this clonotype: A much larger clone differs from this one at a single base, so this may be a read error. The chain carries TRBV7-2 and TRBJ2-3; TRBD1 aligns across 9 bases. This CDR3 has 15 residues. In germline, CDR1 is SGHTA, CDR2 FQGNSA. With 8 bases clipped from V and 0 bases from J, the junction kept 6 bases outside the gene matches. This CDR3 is CASGRTGVSTDTQYF. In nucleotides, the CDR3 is TGTGCCAGCGGGAGGACAGGGGTGAGCACAGATACGCAGTATTTT.

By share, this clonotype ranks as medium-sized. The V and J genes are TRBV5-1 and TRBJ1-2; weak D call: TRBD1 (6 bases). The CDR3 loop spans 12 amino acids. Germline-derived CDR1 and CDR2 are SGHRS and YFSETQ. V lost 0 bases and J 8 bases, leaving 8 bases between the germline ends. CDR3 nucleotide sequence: TGCGCCAGCAGCTTGGAACAGGGAGGCTACACCTTC. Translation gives CASSLEQGGYTF.